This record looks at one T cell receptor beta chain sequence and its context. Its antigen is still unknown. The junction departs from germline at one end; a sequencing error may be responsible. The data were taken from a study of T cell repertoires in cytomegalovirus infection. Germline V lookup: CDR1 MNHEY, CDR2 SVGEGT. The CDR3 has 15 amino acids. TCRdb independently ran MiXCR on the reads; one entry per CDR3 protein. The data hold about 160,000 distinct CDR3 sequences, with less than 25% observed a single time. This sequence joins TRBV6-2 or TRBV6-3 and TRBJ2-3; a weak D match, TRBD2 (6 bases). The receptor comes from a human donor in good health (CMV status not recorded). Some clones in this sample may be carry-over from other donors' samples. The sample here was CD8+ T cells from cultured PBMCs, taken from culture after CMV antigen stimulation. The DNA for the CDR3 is TGTGCCCGCAGTTACTCGGGAACTAGCTTGGATACGCAGTATTTT. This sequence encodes CARSYSGTSLDTQYF.